This T cell receptor beta chain was captured by sequencing in a study of identical twins. Study observations and caveats: Zero-insertion analyses might be partly confounded by invariant T cells like MAIT and iNKT.

With regard to this clonotype: Antigen: not known.

Deletions cut 10 bases from V and 1 base from J, with 10 bases between. Germline-derived CDR1 and CDR2 are LNHDA and SQIVND (reference sequence). The CDR3 sequence is 13 residues long. Each cDNA held unique molecular identifiers, and template switching gave it a universal primer site. In TCRdb, the 5' RACE reads were re-called with MiXCR into one record per CDR3 protein. The sample has approximately 230,000 distinct CDR3 sequences; roughly 7.1% are singletons. These same records also appear under a second study, on T cells expressing NK-cell markers.

V is TRBV19 and J is TRBJ2-2; D is undetermined. Material for sequencing was CD8+ T cells sorted from blood. The sequence was collected from a woman aged 18-35 years in good health. The CDR3 DNA reads as TGTGCCACCTCCGGAAGGAACACCGGGGAGCTGTTTTTT. Translation gives CATSGRNTGELFF.